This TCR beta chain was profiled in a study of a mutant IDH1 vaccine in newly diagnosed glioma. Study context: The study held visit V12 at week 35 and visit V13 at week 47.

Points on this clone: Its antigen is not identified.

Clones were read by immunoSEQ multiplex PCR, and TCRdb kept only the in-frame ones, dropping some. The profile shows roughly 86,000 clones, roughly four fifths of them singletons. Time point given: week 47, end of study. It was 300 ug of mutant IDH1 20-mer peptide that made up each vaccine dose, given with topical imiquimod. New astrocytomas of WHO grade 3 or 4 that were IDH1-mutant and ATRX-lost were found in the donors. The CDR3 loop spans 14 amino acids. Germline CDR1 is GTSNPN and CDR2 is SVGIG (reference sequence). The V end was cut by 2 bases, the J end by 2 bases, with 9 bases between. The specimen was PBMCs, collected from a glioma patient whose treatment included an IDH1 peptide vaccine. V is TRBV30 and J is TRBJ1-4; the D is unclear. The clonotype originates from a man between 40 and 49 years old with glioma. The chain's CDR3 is CAWSTRVTNEKLFF. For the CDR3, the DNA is TGTGCCTGGAGTACACGGGTGACTAATGAAAAACTGTTTTTT.